The T cell receptor (beta chain) described here comes from a study of blood T cell repertoires in COVID-19. V lost 1 base to trimming and J lost 0 bases; unmatched junction nucleotides: 2. The germline V gene has CDR1 LNHNV and CDR2 YYDKDF (reference sequence). The length of the CDR3 is 15 residues. Clones were sequenced by immunoSEQ multiplex PCR, and TCRdb holds only the in-frame ones, with some missing. The table has hundreds of thousands of clones, 85% seen once. The J gene is TRBJ2-5, the V gene TRBV15; TRBD2 aligns across 7 bases. The sequencing sample was made of peripheral blood. This receptor was obtained from a man over 45 with active or convalescent COVID-19. This chain's CDR3 is CATSRAGGNQETQYF. Written as DNA, the CDR3 is TGTGCCACCAGCAGAGCGGGAGGTAACCAAGAGACCCAGTACTTC.